These 18 T cell receptor beta chains were all obtained from the same sample, sequenced in a study of human T cells and chemical hapten exposure. Time point here: patch test 2, 6 weeks after DPC sensitization. Treatment of the sample: therapeutic diphenylcyclopropenone sensitization with weekly scalp DPC. MiXCR was run by TCRdb on the RACE reads, yielding one entry per CDR3 protein. The sample has about 100,000 distinct CDR3 sequences, more than 9.5% seen once. This specimen was whole blood, taken in connection with sensitization to the hapten diphenylcyclopropenone (DPC). Every receptor here comes from a woman in her thirties or forties with alopecia areata. Some clones in this sample may be carry-over from other donors' samples.

Many counts were recorded for this clonotype. This sequence joins TRBV20-1 and TRBJ1-2; a weak D match, TRBD1 (6 bases). The CDR3 loop spans 14 amino acids. Germline lookup yields CDR1 DFQATT and CDR2 SNEGSKA (reference sequence). Trimming cost V 0 bases and J 6 bases, with 14 bases left between them. Here the CDR3 reads CSARDLAGANGYTF. As DNA, the CDR3 is TGCAGTGCTAGAGATCTGGCGGGGGCGAATGGCTACACCTTC.

The chain couples TRBV29-1 to TRBJ2-2; a possible D gene is TRBD2 (5 bases). Trimming pared 4 bases from V and 5 bases from J, leaving 5 bases between. Germline loops: CDR1 SQVTM, CDR2 ANQGSEA. The CDR3 loop spans 11 amino acids. This CDR3 reads CSVGTTGELFF. CDR3 in DNA: TGCAGCGTTGGGACTACCGGGGAGCTGTTTTTT.

Regarding this clonotype: A read error is possible here, since a much larger clone lies one base away. This chain joins TRBV11-2 and TRBJ1-2, with TRBD1 as a possible D gene (5 bases). The CDR3 runs to 15 residues. Trimming shortened V by 6 bases and J by 0 bases, and 14 bases separated the two germline ends. CDR1 and CDR2 from the germline V gene are SGHAT and FQNNGV. The CDR3 DNA reads as TGTGCCAGCAGGAAAGGGACTGCAGCTAACTATGGCTACACCTTC. Translated: CASRKGTAANYGYTF.

This chain uses TRBV11-3 with TRBJ2-2, with D possibly being TRBD1 (5 bases). This CDR3 is built from 15 residues. Trimming cost V 1 base and J 3 bases, with 9 bases left between them. Germline lookup yields CDR1 SGHNT and CDR2 YENEEA. CDR3 sequence: CASSLGSRDTGELFF. The CDR3 nucleotides are TGTGCCAGCAGCTTAGGGTCCAGGGACACCGGGGAGCTGTTTTTT.

This clonotype was picked up many times. The chain uses TRBV7-9 and TRBJ2-3; D remains unclear. The V gene's germline CDR1 is SEHNR and CDR2 FQNEAQ (reference sequence). The CDR3 is 12 amino acids. Trimming removed 5 bases at V and 2 bases at J, with 5 bases between. For the CDR3, the DNA is TGTGCCAGCAGCCGACTCACAGATACGCAGTATTTT. This sequence encodes CASSRLTDTQYF.

The chain links TRBV29-1 to TRBJ2-5; TRBD2 might be the D (6 bases). Germline-derived CDR1 and CDR2 are SQVTM and ANQGSEA. V was cut by 4 bases and J by 1 base, with 7 bases left in between. The CDR3 is made up of 12 amino acids. CDR3 region: CSVVEGQETQYF. For the CDR3, the DNA is TGCAGCGTTGTGGAGGGCCAAGAGACCCAGTACTTC.

This clonotype was recorded once. The chain uses TRBV27 and TRBJ2-7; TRBD2 matches 15 bases. The V segment lost 3 bases and the J segment 2 bases; nucleotides outside the gene matches: 5. The CDR3 has 17 amino acids. The germline V gene has CDR1 MNHEY and CDR2 SMNVEV (reference sequence). The CDR3 reads CASSFGLAGGQAYEQYF. CDR3 bases: TGTGCCAGCAGTTTCGGACTAGCGGGGGGGCAAGCCTACGAGCAGTACTTC.

CDR3 DNA: TGTGCCAGCAGCCCCCCAGCGGGGGGGCGAGCGAACACCGGGGAGCTGTTTTTT. The encoded protein is CASSPPAGGRANTGELFF. This chain connects TRBV7-3 to TRBJ2-2; 10 bases align to TRBD2. The germline gives CDR1 SGHTA, CDR2 FQGTGA. V shed 5 bases and J 0 bases; nucleotides not matched to a gene: 9. CDR3 size: 18 residues.

The chain combines TRBV10-1 with TRBJ2-1; weak D call: TRBD1 (5 bases). Trimming pared 4 bases from V and 13 bases from J, leaving 17 bases between. The germline V gene has CDR1 WNHNN and CDR2 SYGVQD (reference sequence). This CDR3 spans 13 amino acids. The CDR3 DNA sequence: TGCGCCAGCAGTGGGGAACCGACAGATATACAGTTCTTC. It codes for CASSGEPTDIQFF.

The gene calls are TRBV28 and TRBJ2-3; D is unclear. The CDR3 totals 13 residues. Germline CDR1 reads MDHEN; CDR2 reads SYDVKM. Trimming removed 3 bases from V and 0 bases from J, with 4 bases in between. CDR3 loop: CASSFDSTDTQYF. CDR3 DNA: TGTGCCAGCAGTTTTGATAGCACAGATACGCAGTATTTT.

This chain connects TRBV29-1 to TRBJ2-3; 9 positions match TRBD2. The V segment lost 8 bases and the J segment 2 bases; nucleotides outside the gene matches: 8. In germline, CDR1 is SQVTM, CDR2 ANQGSEA. The CDR3 is made up of 14 amino acids. For the CDR3, the DNA is TGCAGCTCAACAGCGGGGGGCCTCACAGATACGCAGTATTTT. As protein: CSSTAGGLTDTQYF.

This clonotype came up many times. The genes are TRBV29-1 and TRBJ1-3; D remains ambiguous. Germline CDR1 is SQVTM and CDR2 is ANQGSEA. This CDR3 contains 13 residues. V lost 4 bases and J 0 bases, leaving 7 bases between the germline ends. The CDR3 sequence: CSVGTNSGNTIYF. The CDR3 bases are TGCAGCGTTGGGACTAACTCTGGAAACACCATATATTTT. Drawing the rest from reference TRBV29-1 and TRBJ1-3, the complete variable domain is SAVISQKPSRDICQRGTSLTIQCQVDSQVTMMFWYRQQPGQSLTLIATANQGSEATYESGFVIDKFPISRPNLTFSTLTVSNMSPEDSSIYLCSVGTNSGNTIYFGEGSWLTVV.

This clonotype was observed a few times. The V gene is TRBV20-1, the J gene TRBJ1-1; D might be TRBD1 (5 bases). The CDR3 covers 13 residues. Germline V gene data show CDR1 as DFQATT and CDR2 as SNEGSKA (reference sequence). Trimming shortened V by 5 bases and J by 2 bases, and 12 bases separated the two germline ends. DNA of the CDR3: TGCAGTGCTTCCGGGACTCTTAACACTGAAGCTTTCTTT. The encoded protein is CSASGTLNTEAFF.

This clonotype showed up just a few times. The chain links TRBV11-2 to TRBJ1-4, with D hard to call. Germline CDR1 is SGHAT and CDR2 is FQNNGV. Trimming removed 1 base at V and 1 base at J, with 19 bases between. This CDR3 has 19 amino acids. The CDR3 here is CASSLAARAPWGTNEKLFF. CDR3 coding DNA: TGTGCCAGCAGCTTAGCCGCCCGGGCCCCATGGGGAACTAATGAAAAACTGTTTTTT.

This clonotype was recorded a few times. The CDR3 sequence: CASSSGVGNQPQHF. Here the CDR3 DNA reads TGTGCCAGCAGTTCTGGGGTTGGCAATCAGCCCCAGCATTTT. V is TRBV11-3 and J is TRBJ1-5; no reliable D call. Per germline, CDR1 SGHNT and CDR2 YENEEA. The CDR3 runs to 14 residues. The V end lost 6 bases, the J end lost 2 bases, and 11 bases lay between the germline ends.

This clonotype was recorded at least ten times. The chain joins TRBV7-9 to TRBJ1-2; 7 nucleotides agree with TRBD1. The CDR3 is 14 amino acids. From germline, CDR1 is SEHNR and CDR2 FQNEAQ (reference sequence). V was pared by 4 bases and J by 8 bases, with 10 bases of the junction left unmatched. The CDR3 here is CASSSSGQEKGYTF. CDR3 DNA sequence: TGTGCCAGCAGCTCCTCCGGACAGGAGAAAGGCTACACCTTC. The whole variable domain, filled in from reference TRBV7-9 and TRBJ1-2, reads DTGVSQNPRHKITKRGQNVTFRCDPISEHNRLYWYRQTLGQGPEFLTYFQNEAQLEKSRLLSDRFSAERPKGSFSTLEIQRTEQGDSAMYLCASSSSGQEKGYTFGSGTRLTVV.

There are many counts of this clonotype. The DNA for the CDR3 is TGTGCCAGCTCCGACAGGAAGGGTGAAAAACTGTTTTTT. It codes for CASSDRKGEKLFF. J is TRBJ1-4 and V is TRBV19, with TRBD1 as a possible D gene (6 bases). Germline assignment: CDR1 LNHDA and CDR2 SQIVND (reference sequence). Trimming took 9 bases from V and 7 from J, leaving 15 bases between them. This CDR3 spans 13 amino acids.

This clonotype was recorded at least ten times. The V and J genes are TRBV7-2 and TRBJ2-3; the D is unclear. Trimming cost V 3 bases and J 4 bases, with 14 bases left between them. Germline V gene sequence: CDR1 SGHTA, CDR2 FQGNSA. This CDR3 is 15 amino acids long. CDR3 DNA: TGTGCCAGCAGCTTTCTTCTGGGCAGCGCAGATACGCAGTATTTT. Translation: CASSFLLGSADTQYF. Full variable domain (missing parts from reference TRBV7-2 and TRBJ2-3): GAGVSQSPSNKVTEKGKDVELRCDPISGHTALYWYRQSLGQGLEFLIYFQGNSAPDKSGLPSDRFSAERTGGSVSTLTIQRTQQEDSAVYLCASSFLLGSADTQYFGPGTRLTVL.